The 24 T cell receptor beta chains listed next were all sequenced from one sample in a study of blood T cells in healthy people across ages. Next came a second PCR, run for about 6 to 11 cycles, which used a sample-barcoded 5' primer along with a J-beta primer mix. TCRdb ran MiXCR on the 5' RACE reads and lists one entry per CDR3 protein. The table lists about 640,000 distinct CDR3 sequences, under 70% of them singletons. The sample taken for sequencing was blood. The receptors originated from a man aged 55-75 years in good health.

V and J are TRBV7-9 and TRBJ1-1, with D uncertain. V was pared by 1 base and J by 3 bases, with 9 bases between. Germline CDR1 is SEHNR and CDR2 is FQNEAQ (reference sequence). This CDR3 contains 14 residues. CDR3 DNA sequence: TGTGCCAGCAGCTTAGAGTTCCGGGACACTGAAGCTTTCTTT. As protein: CASSLEFRDTEAFF.

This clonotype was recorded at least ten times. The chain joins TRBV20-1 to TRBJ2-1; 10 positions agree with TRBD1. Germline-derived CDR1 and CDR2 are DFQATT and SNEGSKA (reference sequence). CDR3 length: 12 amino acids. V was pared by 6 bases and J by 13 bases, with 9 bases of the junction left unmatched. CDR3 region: CSARQGARVQFF. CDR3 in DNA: TGCAGTGCAAGACAGGGGGCAAGGGTACAGTTCTTC.

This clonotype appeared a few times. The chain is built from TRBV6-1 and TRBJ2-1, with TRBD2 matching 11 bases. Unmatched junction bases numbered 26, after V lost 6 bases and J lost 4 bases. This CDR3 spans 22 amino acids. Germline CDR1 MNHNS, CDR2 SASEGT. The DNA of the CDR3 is TGTGCCAGCAGGCTACGGGGGATGGGCAGCATCCTAGCGGGGGGCCCTTACAATGAGCAGTTCTTC. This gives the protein CASRLRGMGSILAGGPYNEQFF.

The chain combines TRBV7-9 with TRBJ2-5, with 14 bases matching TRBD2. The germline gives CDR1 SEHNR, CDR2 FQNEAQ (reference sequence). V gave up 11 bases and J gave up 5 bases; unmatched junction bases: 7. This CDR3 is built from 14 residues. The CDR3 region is CASGTSGGAETQYF. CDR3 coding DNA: TGTGCCTCCGGGACTAGCGGGGGTGCGGAGACCCAGTACTTC.

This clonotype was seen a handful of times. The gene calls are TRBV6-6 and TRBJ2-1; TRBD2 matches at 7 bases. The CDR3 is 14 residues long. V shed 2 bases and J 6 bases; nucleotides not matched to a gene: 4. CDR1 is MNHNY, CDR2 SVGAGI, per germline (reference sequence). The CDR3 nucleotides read TGTGCCAGCAGTTACCCAGCTAGCGGCAATGAGCAGTTCTTC. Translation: CASSYPASGNEQFF.

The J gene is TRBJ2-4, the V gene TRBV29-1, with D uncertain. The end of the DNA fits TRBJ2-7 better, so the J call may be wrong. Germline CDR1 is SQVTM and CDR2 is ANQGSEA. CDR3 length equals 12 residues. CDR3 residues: CSASLPSDEQYF. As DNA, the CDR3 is TGCAGCGCCAGCCTCCCCAGCGACGAGCAGTACTTC.

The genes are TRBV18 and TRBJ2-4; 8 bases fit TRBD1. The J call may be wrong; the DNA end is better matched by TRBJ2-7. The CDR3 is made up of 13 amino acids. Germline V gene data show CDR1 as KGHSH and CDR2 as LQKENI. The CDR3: CASSQRTGNEQYF. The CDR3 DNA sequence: TGTGCCAGCTCACAGAGGACAGGGAACGAGCAGTACTTC.

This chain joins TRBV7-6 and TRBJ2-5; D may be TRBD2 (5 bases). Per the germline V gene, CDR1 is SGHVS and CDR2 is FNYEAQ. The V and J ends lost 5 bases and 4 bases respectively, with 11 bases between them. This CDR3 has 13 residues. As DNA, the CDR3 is TGTGCCAGCAGCGGACTGACTGGAGAGACCCAGTACTTC. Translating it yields CASSGLTGETQYF.

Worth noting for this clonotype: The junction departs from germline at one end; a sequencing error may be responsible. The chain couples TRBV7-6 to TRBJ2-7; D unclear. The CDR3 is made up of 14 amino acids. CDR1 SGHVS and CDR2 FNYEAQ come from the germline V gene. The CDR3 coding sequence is TGTGCCAGCATCCCAAGACGTAGCTCCTACGAGCGGTACTTC. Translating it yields CASIPRRSSYERYF.

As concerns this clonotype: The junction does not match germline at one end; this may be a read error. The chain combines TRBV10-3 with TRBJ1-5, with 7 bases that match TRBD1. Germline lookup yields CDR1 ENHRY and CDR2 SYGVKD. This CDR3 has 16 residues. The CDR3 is CATGQTGQSSKQPQHF. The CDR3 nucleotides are TGTGCCACGGGACAAACGGGACAGAGTAGCAAGCAGCCCCAGCATTTT.

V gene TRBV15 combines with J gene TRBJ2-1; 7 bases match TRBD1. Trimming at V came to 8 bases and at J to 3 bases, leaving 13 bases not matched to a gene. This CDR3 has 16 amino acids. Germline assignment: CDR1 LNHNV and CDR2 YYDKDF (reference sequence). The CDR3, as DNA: TGTGCCACCGCAAACCGACAGGGCGACAACTACAATGAGCAGTTCTTC. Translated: CATANRQGDNYNEQFF.

In DNA form, the CDR3 reads TGCAGTGCTAGCGGGGAAGACAATGAGCAGTTCTTC. Translated: CSASGEDNEQFF. The chain uses TRBV20-1 and TRBJ2-1, with D possibly matching TRBD2 (5 bases). The CDR3 loop spans 12 amino acids. Germline CDR1 DFQATT, CDR2 SNEGSKA (reference sequence). Trimming removed 3 bases from V and 5 bases from J, with 8 bases in between.

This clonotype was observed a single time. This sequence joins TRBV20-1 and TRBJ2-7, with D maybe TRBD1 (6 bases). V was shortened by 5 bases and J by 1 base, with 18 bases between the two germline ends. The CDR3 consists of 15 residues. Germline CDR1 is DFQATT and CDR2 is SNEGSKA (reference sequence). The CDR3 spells CSAGGQRALSYEQYF. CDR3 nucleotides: TGCAGTGCTGGAGGACAGCGAGCTTTATCCTACGAGCAGTACTTC.

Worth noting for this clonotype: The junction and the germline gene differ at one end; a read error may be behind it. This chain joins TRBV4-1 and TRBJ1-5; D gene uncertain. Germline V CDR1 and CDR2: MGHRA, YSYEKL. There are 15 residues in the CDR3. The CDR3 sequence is CAGSHHTGGNQPQHF. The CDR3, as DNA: TGCGCCGGCAGCCACCACACTGGGGGCAATCAGCCCCAGCATTTT.

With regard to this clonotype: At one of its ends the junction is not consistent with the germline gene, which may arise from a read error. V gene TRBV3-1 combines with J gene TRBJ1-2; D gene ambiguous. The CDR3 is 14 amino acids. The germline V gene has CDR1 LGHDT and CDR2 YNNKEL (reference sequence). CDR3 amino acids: CASSPRPENYGYTF. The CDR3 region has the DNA TGTGCTAGCAGCCCCCGGCCGGAAAACTATGGCTACACCTTC.

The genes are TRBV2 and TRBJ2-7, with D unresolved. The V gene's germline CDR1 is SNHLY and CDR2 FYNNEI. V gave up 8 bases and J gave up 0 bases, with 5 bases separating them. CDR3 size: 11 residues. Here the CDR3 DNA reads TGTGCCAGCCATAGCTCCTACGAGCAGTACTTC. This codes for CASHSSYEQYF.

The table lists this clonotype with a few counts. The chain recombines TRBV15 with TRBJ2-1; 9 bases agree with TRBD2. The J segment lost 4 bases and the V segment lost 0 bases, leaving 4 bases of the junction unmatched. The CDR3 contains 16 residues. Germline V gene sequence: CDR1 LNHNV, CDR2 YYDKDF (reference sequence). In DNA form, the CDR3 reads TGTGCCACCAGCAGAGATCTGGCGGGGGGGTACAATGAGCAGTTCTTC. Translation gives CATSRDLAGGYNEQFF.

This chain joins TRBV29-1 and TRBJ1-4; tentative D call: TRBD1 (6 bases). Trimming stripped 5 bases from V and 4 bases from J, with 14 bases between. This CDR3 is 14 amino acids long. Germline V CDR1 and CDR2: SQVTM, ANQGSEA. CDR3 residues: CSVLDRIGNEKLFF. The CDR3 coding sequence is TGCAGCGTTCTGGACAGAATTGGTAATGAAAAACTGTTTTTT.

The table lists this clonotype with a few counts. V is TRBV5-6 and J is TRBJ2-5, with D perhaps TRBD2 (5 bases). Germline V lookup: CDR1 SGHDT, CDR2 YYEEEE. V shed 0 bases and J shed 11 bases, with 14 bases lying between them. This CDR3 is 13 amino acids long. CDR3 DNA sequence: TGTGCCAGCAGCTTGGCCGGGGAATCGGTGCAGTACTTC. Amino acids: CASSLAGESVQYF.

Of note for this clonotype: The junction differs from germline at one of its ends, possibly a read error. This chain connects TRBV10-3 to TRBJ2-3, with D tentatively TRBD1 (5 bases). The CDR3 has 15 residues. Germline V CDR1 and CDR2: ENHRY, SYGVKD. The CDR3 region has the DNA TGTGCCCTCAGACAGACTCCATCTAGCACAGATACGCAGTATTTT. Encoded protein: CALRQTPSSTDTQYF.

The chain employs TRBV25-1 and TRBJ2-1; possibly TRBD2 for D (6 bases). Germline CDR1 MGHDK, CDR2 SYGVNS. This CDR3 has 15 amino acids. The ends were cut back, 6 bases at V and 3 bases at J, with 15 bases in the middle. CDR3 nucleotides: TGTGCCAGCAGCCCCGGGAGCCCTGGCTACAATGAGCAGTTCTTC. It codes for CASSPGSPGYNEQFF.

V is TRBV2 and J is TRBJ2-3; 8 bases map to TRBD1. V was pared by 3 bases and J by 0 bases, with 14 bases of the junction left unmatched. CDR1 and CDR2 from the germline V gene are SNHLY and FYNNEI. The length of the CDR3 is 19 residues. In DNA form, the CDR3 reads TGTGCCAGCAGTGACCGCCCAGGGGGCGGAAGGACTAGCACAGATACGCAGTATTTT. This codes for CASSDRPGGGRTSTDTQYF.

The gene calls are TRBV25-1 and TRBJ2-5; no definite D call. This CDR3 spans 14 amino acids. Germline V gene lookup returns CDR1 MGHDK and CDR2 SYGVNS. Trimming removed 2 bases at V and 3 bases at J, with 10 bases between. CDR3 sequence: CASSEMVVEETQYF. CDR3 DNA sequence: TGTGCCAGCAGTGAAATGGTGGTGGAAGAGACCCAGTACTTC.

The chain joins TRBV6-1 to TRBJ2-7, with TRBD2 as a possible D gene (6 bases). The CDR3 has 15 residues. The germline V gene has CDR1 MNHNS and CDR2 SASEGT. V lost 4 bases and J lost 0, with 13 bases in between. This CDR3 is CASSVGGVSSYEQYF. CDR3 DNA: TGTGCCAGCAGTGTTGGCGGGGTTAGCTCCTACGAGCAGTACTTC.